This T cell receptor (beta chain) appears in the sequencing data of a study of blood T cell repertoires in COVID-19. Study context: Samples representing acute and convalescent COVID-19 were sourced from the United States, Italy and Spain.

This clone was observed a few times. One end of the junction varies from germline; a read error may be responsible. TCRdb's copy holds only in-frame clones and misses some; the assay was immunoSEQ multiplex PCR. The sample has fewer than 300,000 clones; around 82% are singletons. CDR1 and CDR2 from the germline V gene are SSHAT and FNYEAQ (reference sequence). This CDR3 spans 15 amino acids. The sequence came from a woman aged 18-35 years with acute or convalescent COVID-19. The J gene is TRBJ2-5, the V gene TRBV7-7, with 8 positions matching TRBD1. Source material: peripheral blood. The CDR3 DNA follows: TGTGCTAGCAGCTCCGACAGGGGCTCCCAAGAGACCCAGTACTTC. This translates into CASSSDRGSQETQYF.